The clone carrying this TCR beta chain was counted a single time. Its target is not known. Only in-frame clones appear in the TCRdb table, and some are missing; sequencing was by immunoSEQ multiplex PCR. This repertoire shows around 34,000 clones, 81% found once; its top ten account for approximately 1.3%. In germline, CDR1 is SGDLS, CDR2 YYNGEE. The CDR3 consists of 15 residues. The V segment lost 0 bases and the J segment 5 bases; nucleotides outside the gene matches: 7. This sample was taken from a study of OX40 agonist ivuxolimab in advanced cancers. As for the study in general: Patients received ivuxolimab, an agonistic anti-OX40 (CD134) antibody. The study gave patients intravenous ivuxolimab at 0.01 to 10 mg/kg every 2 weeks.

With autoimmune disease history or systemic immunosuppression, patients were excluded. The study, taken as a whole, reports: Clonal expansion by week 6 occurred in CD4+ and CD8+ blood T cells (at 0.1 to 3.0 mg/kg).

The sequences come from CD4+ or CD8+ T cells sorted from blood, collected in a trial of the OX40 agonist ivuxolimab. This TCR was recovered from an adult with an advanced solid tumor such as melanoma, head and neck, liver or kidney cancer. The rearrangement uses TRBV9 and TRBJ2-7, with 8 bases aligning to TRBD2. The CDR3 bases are TGTGCCAGCAGCGTAGATGTAGCGGGACAAAACGAGCAGTACTTC. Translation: CASSVDVAGQNEQYF.